This TCR beta chain was found in a study of blood T cell repertoires in COVID-19. At the level of the study: COVID-19 samples collected from the United States, Italy and Spain covered acute and convalescent phases.

V was trimmed by 5 bases and J by 9 bases, leaving 17 bases between them. This CDR3 has 14 residues. Germline values: CDR1 SGHNT, CDR2 YENEEA. Data came from immunoSEQ multiplex PCR; TCRdb stores just in-frame clones and leaves some out. Of roughly 200,000 clones listed, more than 70% are singletons. The material sequenced was PBMCs or T cells enriched from blood (not recorded which). This receptor was obtained from a man aged 35 to 55 with acute COVID-19. The chain employs TRBV11-3 and TRBJ2-1; a possible D gene is TRBD2 (6 bases). The CDR3 coding sequence is TGTGCCAGCAGCCCCGTCGGGAGTTCAGCTGAGCAGTTCTTC. Translation gives CASSPVGSSAEQFF.